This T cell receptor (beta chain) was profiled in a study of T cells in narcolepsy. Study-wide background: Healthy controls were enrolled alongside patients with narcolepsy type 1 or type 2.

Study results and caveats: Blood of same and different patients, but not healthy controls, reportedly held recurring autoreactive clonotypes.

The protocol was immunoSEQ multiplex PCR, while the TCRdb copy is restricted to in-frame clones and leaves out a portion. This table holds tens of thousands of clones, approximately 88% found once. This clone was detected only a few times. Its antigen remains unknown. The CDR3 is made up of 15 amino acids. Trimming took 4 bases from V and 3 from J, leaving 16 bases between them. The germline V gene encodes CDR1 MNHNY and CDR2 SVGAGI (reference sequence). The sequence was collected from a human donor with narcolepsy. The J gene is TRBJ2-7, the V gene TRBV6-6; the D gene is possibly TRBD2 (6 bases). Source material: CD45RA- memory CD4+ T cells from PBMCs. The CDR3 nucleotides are TGTGCCAGCAGTTCTCCGGGACTTACGAACTACGAGCAGTACTTC. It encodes CASSSPGLTNYEQYF.